These 18 T cell receptor beta chains were all obtained from the same sample, sequenced in a study of blood T cell repertoires in COVID-19. The method was immunoSEQ multiplex PCR; TCRdb's version includes in-frame clones alone and lacks a portion of them. The repertoire holds roughly 190,000 clones, with 80% to 85% as singletons. The specimen sequenced was peripheral blood. These receptor sequences come from a human donor with acute or convalescent COVID-19. The donor label of this sample is uncertain.

The chain is built from TRBV28 and TRBJ1-6; 9 bases are a match to TRBD1. V lost 7 bases to trimming and J lost 10 bases; unmatched junction nucleotides: 11. Germline V gene data show CDR1 as MDHEN and CDR2 as SYDVKM. This CDR3 region has 15 residues. The CDR3 spells CASTLAGQGRSPLHF. DNA of the CDR3: TGTGCCAGCACCTTAGCGGGACAGGGTCGGTCACCCCTCCACTTT.

Concerning this clone: At one of its ends the junction is not consistent with the germline gene, which may arise from a read error. The DNA for the CDR3 is TGTGCTAGCAGCCCAGCGACAGGGCGAAGAGGGGAGCAGTACTTC. It translates to CASSPATGRRGEQYF. The chain recombines TRBV7-7 with TRBJ2-7; 7 bases match TRBD1. CDR1 and CDR2 from the germline V gene are SSHAT and FNYEAQ (reference sequence). This CDR3 contains 15 residues.

The V gene is TRBV28, the J gene TRBJ2-7, with a weak D call TRBD2 (5 bases). CDR1 and CDR2 from the germline V gene are MDHEN and SYDVKM. V shed 11 bases and J shed 1 base, with 18 bases lying between them. The CDR3 is made up of 14 amino acids. The CDR3 sequence: CASNLGGLSYEQYF. Written as DNA, the CDR3 is TGTGCCTCAAACCTGGGCGGGCTTTCCTACGAGCAGTACTTC.

The CDR3 nucleotides are TGTGCCAGCAGCACGGAAGGACTAGCGGGGAAGACAGATACGCAGTATTTT. Residues: CASSTEGLAGKTDTQYF. The chain carries TRBV21-1 and TRBJ2-3; the table assigns TRBD2, which was not confirmed against the DNA. TRBV21-1 is designated a pseudogene. CDR3 length equals 17 residues.

CDR3 in DNA: TGTGCCAGCAGCCTAATCGATGAAAAACTGTTTTTT. It translates to CASSLIDEKLFF. The V call is TRBV7-9, the J call TRBJ1-4; D remains unclear. V gave up 5 bases and J gave up 6 bases, with 7 bases separating them. The germline gives CDR1 SEHNR, CDR2 FQNEAQ (reference sequence). The CDR3 covers 12 residues.

The sample holds a few counts of this clone. V usage is TRBV5-1 and J usage is TRBJ1-1; possible D gene TRBD1, 6 bases. The V gene lost 3 bases and the J gene lost 5 bases, with 11 bases spanning the gap. From germline, CDR1 is SGHRS and CDR2 YFSETQ. The CDR3 totals 13 residues. The CDR3, as DNA: TGCGCCAGCAGCTACCTAGGGGGAACTGAAGCTTTCTTT. It translates to CASSYLGGTEAFF.

This clone was seen once. The rearrangement uses TRBV29-1 and TRBJ1-1; D call uncertain. CDR1 SQVTM and CDR2 ANQGSEA come from the germline V gene. Trimming stripped 7 bases from V and 12 bases from J, with 18 bases between. The CDR3 spans 11 residues. CDR3 sequence reads: CSADRESGPFF. The CDR3 coding sequence is TGCAGCGCGGACCGCGAAAGTGGTCCTTTCTTT.

The chain links TRBV29-1 to TRBJ2-1; D is uncertain. The CDR3 spans 11 residues. V shed 4 bases and J shed 11 bases, with 12 bases lying between them. CDR1 and CDR2 (germline): SQVTM, ANQGSEA. CDR3 in DNA: TGCAGCGTTGGACACGACGAGAAGCAGTTCTTC. This translates into CSVGHDEKQFF.

The chain employs TRBV19 and TRBJ2-3; D gene unclear. Germline CDR1 LNHDA, CDR2 SQIVND (reference sequence). Trimming left V 2 bases short and J 4 bases short, with 19 bases between. The CDR3 spans 17 residues. This CDR3 reads CASSIRGGGYAPDTQYF. CDR3 sequence (DNA): TGTGCCAGTAGTATACGCGGCGGTGGTTACGCACCAGATACGCAGTATTTT.

Notes on this clone: The same CDR3 can be traced to other DNA sequences in this sample. The chain joins TRBV5-1 to TRBJ2-1; 7 bases line up with TRBD1. The CDR3 totals 15 residues. Germline CDR1 and CDR2: SGHRS and YFSETQ. The junction had 4 bases not matched to a gene; V was cut back by 0 bases and J by 4 bases. CDR3 amino acids: CASSLEGGGYNEQFF. Written as DNA, the CDR3 is TGCGCCAGCAGCTTGGAAGGGGGCGGTTACAATGAGCAGTTCTTC.

CDR3 DNA sequence: TGTGCCAGCAGTTACGCCGGACTAGGAGGAGCAGATACGCAGTATTTT. This encodes CASSYAGLGGADTQYF. J is TRBJ2-3 and V is TRBV6-5; TRBD2 agrees at 7 bases. Germline loops: CDR1 MNHEY, CDR2 SVGAGI. This CDR3 comprises 16 residues. The junction had 9 bases not matched to a gene; V was cut back by 2 bases and J by 4 bases.

The chain couples TRBV19 to TRBJ1-2, with D perhaps matching TRBD1 (6 bases). V was cut by 4 bases and J by 0 bases, with 15 bases left in between. The CDR3 runs 16 residues. Germline assignment: CDR1 LNHDA and CDR2 SQIVND (reference sequence). The CDR3 DNA reads as TGTGCCAGTAGTACGACCAGGGGCCCCACTAACTATGGCTACACCTTC. Residues: CASSTTRGPTNYGYTF.

The rearrangement joins TRBV19 to TRBJ2-7; D may be TRBD1 (6 bases). Germline V gene sequence: CDR1 LNHDA, CDR2 SQIVND (reference sequence). The CDR3 has 15 residues. The germline V and J ends were trimmed by 4 bases and 1 base, with 14 bases remaining between them. In nucleotides, the CDR3 is TGTGCCAGTAGTAGATGGACAGTCCTTTCCTACGAGCAGTACTTC. This codes for CASSRWTVLSYEQYF.

The genes are TRBV2 and TRBJ2-7, with D possibly TRBD2 on 6 matching bases. CDR3 length: 13 residues. The germline V gene has CDR1 SNHLY and CDR2 FYNNEI. Trimming cost V 7 bases and J 1 base, with 11 bases left between them. The CDR3 sequence is CASNRDFSYEQYF. The CDR3 region has the DNA TGTGCCAGCAACCGGGACTTTTCCTACGAGCAGTACTTC.

This rearrangement joins TRBV23-1 to TRBJ1-6; tentatively, D is TRBD1 (5 bases). TRBV23-1 is classed as an ORF, of uncertain function. The CDR3 runs to 13 residues. V dropped 7 bases and J dropped 8 bases, with 12 bases sitting between them. The CDR3 coding sequence is TGCGCCAGCAACGGCCCAGGGCATTCACCCCTCCACTTT. Encoded protein: CASNGPGHSPLHF.

This chain joins TRBV19 and TRBJ1-5, with D tentatively TRBD1 (6 bases). The germline V and J ends were trimmed by 3 bases and 4 bases, with 16 bases remaining between them. From germline, CDR1 is LNHDA and CDR2 SQIVND (reference sequence). This CDR3 is built from 16 residues. The CDR3 spells CASSMRTALFNQPQHF. Written as DNA, the CDR3 is TGTGCCAGTAGTATGAGGACAGCCCTTTTTAATCAGCCCCAGCATTTT.

The rearrangement links TRBV4-1 to TRBJ2-5; 7 nucleotides line up with TRBD2. Germline V gene lookup returns CDR1 MGHRA and CDR2 YSYEKL. Unmatched junction bases numbered 14, after V lost 4 bases and J lost 9 bases. The CDR3 is 15 residues long. CDR3 bases: TGCGCCAGCAGCCTGGAGGTCAAGGGCCGGGGGGCCCAGTACTTC. Translated: CASSLEVKGRGAQYF.

The chain combines TRBV28 with TRBJ2-3, with 10 bases lining up with TRBD2. With 2 bases clipped from V and 8 bases from J, the junction kept 4 bases outside the gene matches. The germline CDR1 and CDR2 sequences are MDHEN and SYDVKM. The CDR3 is made up of 14 amino acids. CDR3 nucleotides: TGTGCCAGCAGTTTAGCACTAGCGGGAACTACGCAGTATTTT. Encoded protein: CASSLALAGTTQYF.